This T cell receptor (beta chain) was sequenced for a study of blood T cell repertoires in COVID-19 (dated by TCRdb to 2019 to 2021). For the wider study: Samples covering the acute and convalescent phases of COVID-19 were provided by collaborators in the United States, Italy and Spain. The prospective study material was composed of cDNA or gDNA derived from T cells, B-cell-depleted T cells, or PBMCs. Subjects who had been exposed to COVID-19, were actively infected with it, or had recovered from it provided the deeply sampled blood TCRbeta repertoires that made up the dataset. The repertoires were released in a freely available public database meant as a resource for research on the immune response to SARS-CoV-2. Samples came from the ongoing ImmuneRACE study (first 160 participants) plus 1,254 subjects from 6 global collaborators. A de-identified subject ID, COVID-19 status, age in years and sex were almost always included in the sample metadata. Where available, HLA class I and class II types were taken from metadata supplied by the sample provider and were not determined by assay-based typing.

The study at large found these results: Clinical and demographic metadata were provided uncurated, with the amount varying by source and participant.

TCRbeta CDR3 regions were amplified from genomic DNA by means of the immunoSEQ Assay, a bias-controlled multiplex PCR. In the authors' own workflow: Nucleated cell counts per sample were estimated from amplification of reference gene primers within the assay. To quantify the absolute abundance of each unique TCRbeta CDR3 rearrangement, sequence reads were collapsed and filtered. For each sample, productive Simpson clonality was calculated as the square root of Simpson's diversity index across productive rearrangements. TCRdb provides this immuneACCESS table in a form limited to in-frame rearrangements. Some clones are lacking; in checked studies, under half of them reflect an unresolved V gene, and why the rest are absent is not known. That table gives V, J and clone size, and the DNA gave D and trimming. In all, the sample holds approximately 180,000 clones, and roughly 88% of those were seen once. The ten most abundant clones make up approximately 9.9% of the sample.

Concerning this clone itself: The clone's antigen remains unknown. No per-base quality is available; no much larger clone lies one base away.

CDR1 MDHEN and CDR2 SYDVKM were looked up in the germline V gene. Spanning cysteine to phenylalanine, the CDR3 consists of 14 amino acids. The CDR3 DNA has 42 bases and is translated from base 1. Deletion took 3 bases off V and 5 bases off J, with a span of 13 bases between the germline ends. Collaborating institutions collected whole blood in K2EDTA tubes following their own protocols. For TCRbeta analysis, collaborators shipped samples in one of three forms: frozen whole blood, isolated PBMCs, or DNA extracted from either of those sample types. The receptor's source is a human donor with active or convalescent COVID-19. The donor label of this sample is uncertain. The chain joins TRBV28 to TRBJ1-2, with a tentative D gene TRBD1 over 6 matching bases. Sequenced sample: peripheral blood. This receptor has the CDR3 CASSFQGPVYGYTF. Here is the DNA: TGTGCCAGCAGTTTTCAGGGGCCGGTTTATGGCTACACCTTC.